There are many counts of the clone carrying this T cell receptor (beta chain). Its antigen is as yet unknown. The entry originates in a study of T cells after yellow fever vaccination. Germline trimming cut 2 bases from V and 7 bases from J; bases unmatched to any gene: 4. CDR1 is SGHTA, CDR2 FQGNSA, per germline. The CDR3 loop spans 14 amino acids. Regarding the study as a whole: Clonotypes appearing in both CD4 and CD8 compartments existed, and their share was small. After the booster, approximately 96% of CD4 and approximately 90% of CD8 primary-response clones were re-detected.

TCRdb reanalysed the 5' RACE reads using MiXCR and keeps one entry per CDR3 protein. The table lists about 340,000 distinct CDR3 sequences, 3% to 4.5% of them singletons. The sequenced sample was PBMCs, obtained 5 days after the yellow fever booster vaccination. This receptor was obtained from a young man who received the YFV17D yellow fever vaccine. The rearrangement links TRBV7-2 to TRBJ1-2; TRBD1 aligns across 10 bases. The CDR3 protein is CASSLKTGGFGYTF. DNA of the CDR3: TGTGCCAGCAGCTTAAAGACAGGGGGCTTTGGCTACACCTTC.